Listed below are T cell receptor beta chains from one sample, sequenced in a study of shared clonotypes between healthy human individuals. Repertoires were generated with immunoSEQ multiplex PCR, while TCRdb's copy carries only in-frame clones and drops some. Here the sample spans around 2.5 million clones, approximately 93% being singletons. Sequencing was done on a sample of naive CD4+ T cells from PBMCs. Source of these receptors: a man aged 18 to 29 in good health. Some clones in this sample may be carry-over from other donors' samples. CDR3s include the opening cysteine and the closing phenylalanine or tryptophan. Fields, in order: D gene, J gene, clone size, V gene, CDR3 protein, CDR3 DNA. A D gene is named only where the DNA matches it firmly. Not all rows give a size; the values are once, few, many and, for expanded clones, a class.

NA	TRBJ1-6	NA	TRBV28	CASSLSSYNSPLHF	TGTGCCAGCAGTTTATCCTCCTATAATTCACCCCTCCACTTT
TRBD1	TRBJ2-7	NA	TRBV6-1	CASSVPSRDRSYEQYF	TGTGCCAGCAGTGTCCCCAGCCGGGACAGGTCCTACGAGCAGTACTTC
NA	TRBJ2-4	NA	TRBV9	CASSVKDGGIQYF	TGTGCCAGCAGCGTTAAGGACGGCGGCATTCAGTACTTC
NA	TRBJ1-2	NA	TRBV20-1	CSASAGTMGTF	TGCAGTGCTAGCGCAGGGACTATGGGGACCTTC
NA	TRBJ2-2	NA	TRBV9	CASSTSGGTSNTGELFF	TGTGCCAGCAGTACCAGTGGGGGAACCTCGAACACCGGGGAGCTGTTTTTT
NA	TRBJ1-4	NA	TRBV21-1	CASSHPVGGQVEKLFF	TGTGCCAGCAGCCACCCAGTTGGGGGCCAAGTCGAAAAACTGTTTTTT
TRBD2	TRBJ2-2	NA	TRBV18	CASSPGLATGELFF	TGTGCCAGCTCGCCTGGACTAGCAACCGGGGAGCTGTTTTTT
NA	TRBJ1-2	NA	TRBV15	CATSRDPRGGDGYTF	TGTGCCACCAGCAGAGACCCCAGGGGAGGAGATGGCTACACCTTC
TRBD2	TRBJ2-7	NA	TRBV29-1	CSVEAGGYYEQYF	TGCAGCGTTGAAGCGGGAGGATATTACGAGCAGTACTTC
NA	TRBJ2-7	NA	TRBV13	CASSNGPSYEQYF	TGTGCCAGCTCCAATGGGCCGTCCTACGAGCAGTACTTC
TRBD1	TRBJ2-7	NA	TRBV9	CASSVGPGGYEQYF	TGTGCCAGCAGCGTAGGCCCAGGGGGCTACGAGCAGTACTTC
NA	TRBJ2-7	NA	TRBV6-5	CASSYRSENARYEQYF	TGTGCCAGCAGTTATAGGTCCGAGAACGCCCGGTACGAGCAGTACTTC
NA	TRBJ2-2	NA	TRBV6-6	CASSLLGVSQRVFF	TGTGCCAGCAGCCTCCTCGGGGTTAGCCAGAGGGTGTTTTTT
NA	TRBJ2-1	NA	TRBV5-1	CATRDSYNEQFF	TGCGCCACCCGGGACTCCTACAATGAGCAGTTCTTC
TRBD1	TRBJ1-6	NA	TRBV10-3	CAIRGGTGGFSPLHF	TGTGCCATCAGGGGAGGCACAGGGGGCTTCTCACCCCTCCACTTT
TRBD1	TRBJ2-5	NA	TRBV14	CASSQVLTGGGETQYF	TGTGCCAGCAGCCAAGTCCTGACAGGGGGCGGCGAGACCCAGTACTTC
TRBD1	TRBJ1-2	NA	TRBV6-6	CASSYSTQGARGYTF	TGTGCCAGCAGTTACTCCACACAGGGGGCTCGTGGCTACACCTTC
NA	TRBJ2-4	NA	TRBV19	CASSPWTIQKNIQYF	TGTGCCAGTAGTCCCTGGACTATCCAAAAAAACATTCAGTACTTC
NA	TRBJ1-5	NA	TRBV7-2	CASSFGNQPQHF	TGTGCCAGCAGCTTCGGCAATCAGCCCCAGCATTTT
TRBD1	TRBJ1-1	NA	TRBV30	CASDRVGTEAFF	TGTGCCTCCGACAGGGTCGGTACTGAAGCTTTCTTT
NA	TRBJ1-5	NA	TRBV7-3	CASSLSKGDSNQPQHF	TGTGCCAGCAGCCTTTCGAAAGGGGATAGCAATCAGCCCCAGCATTTT
TRBD1	TRBJ1-1	NA	TRBV18	CASAETGDTEAFF	TGTGCCAGCGCCGAGACAGGGGATACTGAAGCTTTCTTT
TRBD2	TRBJ2-3	NA	TRBV7-9	CASSASWGTSGRIDTQYF	TGTGCCAGCAGCGCCAGTTGGGGAACTAGCGGGAGAATAGATACGCAGTATTTT
NA	TRBJ1-5	NA	TRBV6-5	CASRRGSNQPQHF	TGTGCCAGCAGACGGGGGAGCAATCAGCCCCAGCATTTT
NA	TRBJ2-7	once	TRBV5-1	CASSTGPTVEQYF	TGCGCCAGCAGCACGGGACCGACCGTCGAGCAGTACTTC
NA	TRBJ2-6	once	TRBV29-1	CSVDSGANVLTF	TGCAGCGTGGACTCTGGGGCCAACGTCCTGACTTTC
NA	TRBJ1-5	NA	TRBV7-8	CASSSQAGDSNQPQHF	TGTGCCAGCAGCTCCCAAGCAGGAGATAGCAATCAGCCCCAGCATTTT
NA	TRBJ2-1	NA	TRBV9	CASSVSAISSYNEQFF	TGTGCCAGCAGCGTATCTGCGATCAGCTCCTACAATGAGCAGTTCTTC
NA	TRBJ2-5	NA	TRBV28	CASSFWAGGETQYF	TGTGCCAGCAGTTTTTGGGCCGGAGGAGAGACCCAGTACTTC
NA	TRBJ2-7	NA	TRBV10-2	CASSGDISYEQYF	TGCGCCAGCAGCGGCGATATCTCCTACGAGCAGTACTTC
TRBD1	TRBJ2-7	once	TRBV5-4	CASRGYRGDEQYF	TGTGCCAGCAGGGGGTACAGGGGCGACGAGCAGTACTTC
TRBD2	TRBJ2-3	NA	TRBV7-2	CASSPTGGDTQYF	TGTGCCAGCAGCCCGACGGGGGGAGATACGCAGTATTTT
NA	TRBJ2-7	NA	TRBV28	CASSLGGPYEQYF	TGTGCCAGCAGTTTAGGGGGACCCTACGAGCAGTACTTC
NA	TRBJ1-2	once	TRBV28	CASSFVSGGQGLSYGYTF	TGTGCCAGCAGTTTTGTAAGCGGTGGGCAGGGTTTAAGCTATGGCTACACCTTC
NA	TRBJ1-2	once	TRBV5-4	CASSGPEPTFGYTF	TGTGCCAGCAGCGGCCCAGAACCCACTTTCGGCTACACCTTC
NA	TRBJ1-1	NA	TRBV5-1	CASSLGQVTEAFF	TGCGCCAGCAGCTTGGGACAGGTCACTGAAGCTTTCTTT
TRBD2	TRBJ2-1	NA	TRBV6-5	CASSPPGLAGGPPFF	TGTGCCAGCAGTCCCCCTGGACTAGCGGGAGGGCCCCCGTTCTTC
NA	TRBJ2-2	NA	TRBV11-3	CASSPGLQTGELFF	TGTGCCAGCAGCCCAGGACTACAAACCGGGGAGCTGTTTTTT
TRBD1	TRBJ1-1	NA	TRBV6-6	CASSKRTGNVNTEAFF	TGTGCCAGCAGCAAGAGGACAGGGAATGTGAACACTGAAGCTTTCTTT
TRBD1	TRBJ2-7	NA	TRBV30	CACTRTGGSYEQYF	TGTGCCTGCACAAGGACAGGGGGCAGCTACGAGCAGTACTTC
TRBD1	TRBJ2-7	NA	TRBV5-1	CASSARDRGYEQYF	TGCGCCAGCAGCGCCCGGGACAGGGGCTACGAGCAGTACTTC
NA	TRBJ2-7	NA	TRBV5-1	CASSPQGQFMYF	TGCGCCAGCAGCCCCCAAGGACAGTTCATGTACTTC
NA	TRBJ2-1	NA	TRBV10-3	CAISEHSGASSSGGEQFF	TGTGCCATCAGTGAACATAGTGGGGCTAGCTCCTCGGGCGGTGAGCAGTTCTTC
NA	TRBJ2-7	once	TRBV5-1	CASSFAGPTYEQYF	TGCGCCAGCAGCTTCGCGGGCCCCACCTACGAGCAGTACTTC
NA	TRBJ2-3	NA	TRBV9	CASSDQRAPSTDTQYF	TGTGCCAGCAGCGACCAGCGGGCCCCTAGCACAGATACGCAGTATTTT
NA	TRBJ1-1	NA	TRBV4-1	CASSQDRVWSTEAFF	TGCGCCAGCAGCCAAGACAGGGTTTGGAGCACTGAAGCTTTCTTT
NA	TRBJ1-5	NA	TRBV5-6	CASSYWGQPQHF	TGTGCCAGCAGTTACTGGGGGCAGCCCCAGCATTTT
TRBD2	TRBJ2-7	NA	TRBV19	CASSIGRGWGSYEQYF	TGTGCCAGTAGTATCGGGAGGGGTTGGGGCTCCTACGAGCAGTACTTC
NA	TRBJ2-1	NA	TRBV4-1	CASSQDVVISYNEQFF	TGCGCCAGCAGCCAAGATGTAGTAATCTCCTACAATGAGCAGTTCTTC
NA	TRBJ2-2	NA	TRBV4-3	CASSQDSRATGELFF	TGCGCCAGCAGCCAAGATAGTAGGGCGACCGGGGAGCTGTTTTTT
NA	TRBJ1-1	few	TRBV30	CAWSVGGEAFF	TGTGCCTGGAGTGTAGGTGGTGAAGCTTTCTTT